Listed here are 5 T cell receptor beta chains from one sample, sequenced in a study of chemoradiotherapy in HPV16-positive cancers. Generated by immunoSEQ multiplex PCR, the TCRdb table keeps only in-frame clones and is missing some. The sample records 20,000 to 25,000 clones, 70% to 90% being singletons. Sequenced here: blood, sampled from a patient who underwent chemoradiotherapy. The receptors originated from a human donor with HPV-associated anogenital cancer.

The rearrangement links TRBV14 to TRBJ1-2; 7 positions match TRBD1. This CDR3 has 17 residues. Germline-derived CDR1 and CDR2 are SGHDN and FVKESK. The V segment lost 4 bases and the J segment 2 bases; nucleotides outside the gene matches: 13. The CDR3: CASSPLRRGRANYGYTF. The CDR3 bases are TGTGCCAGCAGCCCCCTCCGGAGGGGGCGCGCAAACTATGGCTACACCTTC.

J is TRBJ1-6 and V is TRBV6-6, with D unresolved. Germline CDR1 is MNHNY and CDR2 is SVGAGI (reference sequence). The length of the CDR3 is 15 residues. Trimming removed 2 bases from V and 9 bases from J, with 14 bases in between. CDR3 sequence (DNA): TGTGCCAGCAGTTACCCCCCGGAGCCGGGTTCACCCCTCCACTTT. Translated: CASSYPPEPGSPLHF.

This chain connects TRBV4-3 to TRBJ2-1; D tentatively reads TRBD1 or TRBD2 (5 bases each). The CDR3 has 14 residues. The V gene lost 3 bases and the J gene lost 6 bases, with 12 bases spanning the gap. CDR1 LGHNA and CDR2 YSLEER come from the germline V gene. The CDR3: CASSQGRNLNEQFF. CDR3 sequence (DNA): TGCGCCAGCAGCCAGGGACGGAATCTCAATGAGCAGTTCTTC.

V gene TRBV6-5 combines with J gene TRBJ1-1; D may be TRBD1 (6 bases). Germline values: CDR1 MNHEY, CDR2 SVGAGI. The CDR3 consists of 12 residues. V gave up 10 bases and J gave up 4 bases, with 13 bases separating them. Here the CDR3 reads CATLQGPTEAFF. CDR3 DNA: TGTGCCACCCTCCAGGGGCCCACTGAAGCTTTCTTT.

This clone was picked up a small number of times. J is TRBJ1-5 and V is TRBV19; tentatively, D is TRBD1 (6 bases). Germline lookup yields CDR1 LNHDA and CDR2 SQIVND (reference sequence). Between the trimmed V and J ends, which lost 5 bases and 3 bases, there was a span of 14 bases. CDR3 length equals 15 residues. This chain's CDR3 is CASSYSGTNNQPQHF. The DNA for the CDR3 is TGTGCCAGTAGTTACTCCGGGACAAACAATCAGCCCCAGCATTTT.